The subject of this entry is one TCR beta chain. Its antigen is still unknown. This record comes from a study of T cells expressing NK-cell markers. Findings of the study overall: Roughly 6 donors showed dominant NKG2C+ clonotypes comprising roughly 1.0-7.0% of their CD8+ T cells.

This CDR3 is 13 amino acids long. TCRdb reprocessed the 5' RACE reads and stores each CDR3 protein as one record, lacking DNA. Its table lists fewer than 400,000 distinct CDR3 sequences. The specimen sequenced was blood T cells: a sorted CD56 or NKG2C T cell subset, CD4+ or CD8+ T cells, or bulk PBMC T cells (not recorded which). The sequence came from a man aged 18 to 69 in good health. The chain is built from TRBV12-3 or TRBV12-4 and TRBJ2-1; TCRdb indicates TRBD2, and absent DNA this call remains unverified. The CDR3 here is CASSFERRHEQFF.